The 25 T cell receptor beta chains below all came from one sample that was sequenced in a study of vaccination and CD4 T cells after COVID-19. Oncomine TCR Beta short-read sequencing was applied to DNA from cultured CD4+ T cells. Using its own MiXCR run on the PCR reads, TCRdb lists one record per CDR3 protein. The sample comprises around 19,000 distinct CDR3 sequences, 35% to 50% of which are singletons, and roughly 6.7% rests with the top ten. Sample treatment: approximately 10-day PBMC culture with coronavirus spike peptide pools or control peptides (ViraFEST assay). For these receptors, no antigen is known. This sample comprised CD4+ T cells from blood, cultured in vitro, obtained after SARS-CoV-2 vaccination. The receptor set was obtained from a human donor who had recovered from COVID-19.

The rearrangement uses TRBV5-1 and TRBJ1-5; D unclear. Germline assignment: CDR1 SGHRS and CDR2 YFSETQ. The CDR3 is 15 residues long. Trimming stripped 2 bases from V and 1 base from J, with 10 bases between. CDR3 amino acids: CASSLSGVSNQPQHF. The DNA of the CDR3 is TGCGCCAGCAGCTTATCCGGGGTCAGCAATCAGCCCCAGCATTTT.

V is TRBV20-1 and J is TRBJ2-2; TRBD1 aligns across 9 bases. V trimming: 4 bases; J trimming: 6 bases; junction bases outside the gene matches: 6. This CDR3 comprises 14 residues. CDR1 is DFQATT and CDR2 is SNEGSKA in the germline V gene (reference sequence). As DNA, the CDR3 is TGCAGTGCTACCGGGACAGGGTTCGCCGGGGAGCTGTTTTTT. Its protein is CSATGTGFAGELFF.

Only one count was recorded for this clonotype. The conserved final phenylalanine or tryptophan is absent from the CDR3, which likely points to a read error. J is TRBJ1-5 and V is TRBV20-1; no clear D gene. The CDR3 totals 12 residues. Trimming removed 4 bases from V and 6 bases from J, with 10 bases in between. Looked up from germline, CDR1 is DFQATT and CDR2 is SNEGSKA (reference sequence). CDR3: CSAKKKGQPQHL. In nucleotides, the CDR3 is TGCAGTGCTAAGAAAAAGGGTCAGCCCCAGCATCTT.

The CDR3 loop reads CASSLAGGQFYEQYF. The CDR3 DNA reads TGTGCCAGCAGTTTAGCTGGGGGTCAATTCTACGAGCAGTACTTC. This sequence joins TRBV12-3 or TRBV12-4 and TRBJ2-7; either TRBD1 or TRBD2 may supply D (5 bases each). The CDR3 totals 15 residues. V shed 0 bases and J shed 3 bases, with 12 bases lying between them.

The DNA for the CDR3 is TGTGCCAGCAGCTCGACGGATTATAATTCACCCCTCCACTTT. This gives the protein CASSSTDYNSPLHF. The V call is TRBV11-2, the J call TRBJ1-6; D call uncertain. CDR1 and CDR2 from the germline V gene are SGHAT and FQNNGV. The CDR3 consists of 14 residues. Trimming cost V 4 bases and J 4 bases, with 8 bases left between them.

V is TRBV5-1 and J is TRBJ2-3; TRBD1 matches 8 bases. CDR3 length equals 14 residues. The germline V gene encodes CDR1 SGHRS and CDR2 YFSETQ. The junction had 5 bases not matched to a gene; V was cut back by 4 bases and J by 4 bases. CDR3 sequence (DNA): TGCGCCAGCAGCCGCGGACAGGGCCCAGATACGCAGTATTTT. The encoded protein is CASSRGQGPDTQYF.

The rearrangement links TRBV25-1 to TRBJ2-2, with 8 positions matching TRBD1. This CDR3 has 14 amino acids. V shed 4 bases and J 4 bases; nucleotides not matched to a gene: 2. CDR1 is MGHDK and CDR2 is SYGVNS in the germline V gene. The CDR3 bases are TGTGCCAGCAGTGCAGGGGGCCTCACCGGGGAGCTGTTTTTT. Translated, it gives CASSAGGLTGELFF. Supplemented by reference TRBV25-1 and TRBJ2-2, the full variable domain reads EADIYQTPRYLVIGTGKKITLECSQTMGHDKMYWYQQDPGMELHLIHYSYGVNSTEKGDLSSESTVSRIRTEHFPLTLESARPSHTSQYLCASSAGGLTGELFFGEGSRLTVL.

The chain uses TRBV12-3 or TRBV12-4 and TRBJ2-7; either TRBD1 or TRBD2 may fit D (6 bases each). Trimming left V 2 bases short and J 2 bases short, with 10 bases between. The CDR3 length is 14 residues. CDR3 sequence reads: CASSLRGLAYEQYF. The DNA of the CDR3 is TGTGCCAGCAGTTTACGGGGGCTCGCCTACGAGCAGTACTTC.

Only a few counts were recorded for this clonotype. The chain employs TRBV19 and TRBJ1-2; no firm D call. Germline V gene sequence: CDR1 LNHDA, CDR2 SQIVND (reference sequence). With 3 bases removed from V and 2 bases from J, the gap between germline ends came to 10 bases. This CDR3 is 14 amino acids long. In nucleotides, the CDR3 is TGTGCCAGTAGTATGACCGGGCCGAACTATGGCTACACCTTC. It codes for CASSMTGPNYGYTF.

The chain is built from TRBV28 and TRBJ1-2; TRBD1 might be the D (6 bases). Germline-derived CDR1 and CDR2 are MDHEN and SYDVKM. The CDR3 length is 16 residues. The V end was cut by 5 bases, the J end by 7 bases, with 23 bases between. The CDR3 region is CASSPFTGHQPGGYTF. CDR3 coding DNA: TGTGCCAGCAGTCCATTCACGGGACACCAGCCGGGTGGCTACACCTTC.

The chain recombines TRBV15 with TRBJ1-5, with unresolved D. Germline assignment: CDR1 LNHNV and CDR2 YYDKDF (reference sequence). This CDR3 has 16 residues. The ends were cut back, 1 base at V and 3 bases at J, with 13 bases in the middle. CDR3 DNA sequence: TGTGCCACCAGCAGAGTAGGTGGATCCCTCAATCAGCCCCAGCATTTT. Residues: CATSRVGGSLNQPQHF.

This clonotype has a handful of counts. The J gene is TRBJ1-2, the V gene TRBV4-1; possible D gene TRBD1, 5 bases. This CDR3 has 16 amino acids. Germline V CDR1 and CDR2: MGHRA, YSYEKL. V was pared by 1 base and J by 7 bases, with 19 bases between. The CDR3 DNA follows: TGCGCCAGCAGCCAAGGAGGAGGGGCCTCCCTCGGTGGCTACACCTTC. Amino acid sequence: CASSQGGGASLGGYTF.

CDR3 in DNA: TGTGCCAGCCGGGATTTTTCGCAAGAGACCCAGTACTTC. This gives the protein CASRDFSQETQYF. The chain combines TRBV19 with TRBJ2-5, with D tentatively TRBD2 (5 bases). The CDR3 is 13 residues long. V lost 9 bases to trimming and J lost 2 bases, with 13 bases between them. The germline V gene encodes CDR1 LNHDA and CDR2 SQIVND (reference sequence).

The V gene is TRBV24-1, the J gene TRBJ1-2, with 10 bases aligning to TRBD1. Germline CDR1 and CDR2: KGHDR and SFDVKD. V dropped 4 bases and J dropped 4; count of bases not matched to a gene: 8. The CDR3 length is 16 residues. CDR3 region: CATSDPGQGDIYGYTF. In nucleotides, the CDR3 is TGTGCCACCAGTGACCCCGGACAGGGGGACATCTATGGCTACACCTTC.

The rearrangement uses TRBV7-2 and TRBJ1-6; D is unclear. This CDR3 contains 12 residues. V shed 1 base and J shed 9 bases, with 4 bases lying between them. Germline V gene sequence: CDR1 SGHTA, CDR2 FQGNSA. The CDR3 loop is CASSLGASPLHF. Here the CDR3 DNA reads TGTGCCAGCAGCTTAGGCGCTTCACCCCTCCACTTT.

The CDR3: CASSLDRLNSPLHF. CDR3 DNA sequence: TGCGCCAGCAGCTTGGATCGGTTAAATTCACCCCTCCACTTT. V is TRBV5-1 and J is TRBJ1-6; D is undetermined. Germline V gene lookup returns CDR1 SGHRS and CDR2 YFSETQ. The CDR3 extends over 14 amino acids. The V and J ends lost 0 bases and 7 bases respectively, with 8 bases between them.

The chain combines TRBV11-2 with TRBJ2-3; 8 bases match TRBD1. Trimming removed 5 bases from V and 4 bases from J; junction bases left unmatched: 2. Germline CDR1 SGHAT, CDR2 FQNNGV. The CDR3 is made up of 13 amino acids. The CDR3 nucleotides read TGTGCCAGCAGCCGGACAGGGCCAGATACGCAGTATTTT. It codes for CASSRTGPDTQYF.

The chain employs TRBV5-8 and TRBJ2-3; no clear D. The CDR3 runs 15 residues. Trimming pared 1 base from V and 6 bases from J, leaving 15 bases between. The germline CDR1 and CDR2 sequences are SGHTS and YDEGEE. CDR3 coding DNA: TGTGCCAGCAGCTTGTTTCGCCGCCTATTGGATACGCAGTATTTT. Translation: CASSLFRRLLDTQYF.

There are a few counts of this clonotype. The chain uses TRBV2 and TRBJ1-5; TRBD1 matches at 8 bases. CDR3 size: 13 residues. Trimming at V came to 4 bases and at J to 4 bases, leaving 0 bases not matched to a gene. Germline CDR1 SNHLY, CDR2 FYNNEI. The CDR3 coding sequence is TGTGCCAGCAGTGGGACAGGGAATCAGCCCCAGCATTTT. It codes for CASSGTGNQPQHF.

The chain uses TRBV11-3 and TRBJ1-1, with D uncertain. Germline V gives CDR1 SGHNT, CDR2 YENEEA. The germline V and J ends were trimmed by 0 bases and 6 bases, with 8 bases remaining between them. CDR3 length: 13 residues. Here the CDR3 DNA reads TGTGCCAGCAGCTTAGAGGATATCGCTGAAGCTTTCTTT. It is translated as CASSLEDIAEAFF.

The V and J genes are TRBV11-2 and TRBJ2-1; 10 positions match TRBD2. The CDR3 runs 16 residues. CDR1 and CDR2 from the germline V gene are SGHAT and FQNNGV. Trimming cost V 3 bases and J 7 bases; bases outside gene matches: 9. DNA of the CDR3: TGTGCCAGCAGCTTGCATCCGGGACTAGCGCCGAATGAGCAGTTCTTC. Its protein is CASSLHPGLAPNEQFF. The entire variable domain, with the rest obtained from reference TRBV11-2 and TRBJ2-1, is as follows: EAGVAQSPRYKIIEKRQSVAFWCNPISGHATLYWYQQILGQGPKLLIQFQNNGVVDDSQLPKDRFSAERLKGVDSTLKIQPAKLEDSAVYLCASSLHPGLAPNEQFFGPGTRLTVL.

The chain has TRBV6-5 and TRBJ2-5; D is ambiguous. Germline-derived CDR1 and CDR2 are MNHEY and SVGAGI. CDR3 length equals 12 residues. Trimming stripped 2 bases from V and 5 bases from J, with 6 bases between. The CDR3, as DNA: TGTGCCAGCAGTTACCCCGGCGAGACCCAGTACTTC. It yields the protein CASSYPGETQYF.

The chain has TRBV19 and TRBJ1-1; 8 nucleotides align to TRBD1. The J segment lost 7 bases and the V segment lost 1 base, leaving 5 bases of the junction unmatched. This CDR3 has 14 amino acids. CDR1 is LNHDA, CDR2 SQIVND, per germline (reference sequence). The CDR3 reads CASSIGGQGLEAFF. CDR3 DNA: TGTGCCAGTAGTATAGGAGGACAGGGACTTGAAGCTTTCTTT.

There are a few counts of this clonotype. This chain joins TRBV20-1 and TRBJ2-7, with D possibly matching TRBD1 (6 bases). V gave up 6 bases and J gave up 2 bases, with 17 bases separating them. The CDR3 runs to 14 residues. Germline lookup yields CDR1 DFQATT and CDR2 SNEGSKA (reference sequence). CDR3 residues: CSAPITGRPYEQYF. The CDR3 coding sequence is TGCAGTGCGCCTATTACAGGGAGACCCTACGAGCAGTACTTC.

The chain joins TRBV10-3 to TRBJ2-7, with D unresolved. Trimming pared 3 bases from V and 6 bases from J, leaving 15 bases between. Germline V CDR1 and CDR2: ENHRY, SYGVKD. The CDR3 has 14 residues. DNA for the CDR3: TGTGCCATCAGTGAAGGCGATACTCAAAGCGAGCAGTACTTC. Protein product: CAISEGDTQSEQYF.